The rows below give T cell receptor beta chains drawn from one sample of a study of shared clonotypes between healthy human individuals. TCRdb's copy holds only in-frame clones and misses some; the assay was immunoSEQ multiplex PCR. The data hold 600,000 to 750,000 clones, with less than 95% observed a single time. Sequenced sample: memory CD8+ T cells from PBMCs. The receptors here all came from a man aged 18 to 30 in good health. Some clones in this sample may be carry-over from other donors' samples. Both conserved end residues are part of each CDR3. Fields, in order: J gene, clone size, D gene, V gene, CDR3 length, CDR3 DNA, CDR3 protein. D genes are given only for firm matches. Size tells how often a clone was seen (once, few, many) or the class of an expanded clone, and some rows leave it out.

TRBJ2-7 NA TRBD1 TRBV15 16 TGTGCCACCAGCCAAACAGGGGGCAAAGGGTCCTACGAGCAGTACTTC CATSQTGGKGSYEQYF
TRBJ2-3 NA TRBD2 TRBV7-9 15 TGTGCCAGCAGCGCCAGCGGGATCAGCACAGATACGCAGTATTTT CASSASGISTDTQYF
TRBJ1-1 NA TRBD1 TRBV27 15 TGTGCCAGCAGTCCAAGGACAGGCCGTAGCACTGAAGCTTTCTTT CASSPRTGRSTEAFF
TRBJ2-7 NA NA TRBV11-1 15 TGTGCCAGCAGCTTAGCGTCCGGGACGGACTACGAGCAGTACTTC CASSLASGTDYEQYF
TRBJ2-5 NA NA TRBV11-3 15 TGTGCCAGCAGCCCTGGCACAGGGTCGGGGGAGACCCAGTACTTC CASSPGTGSGETQYF
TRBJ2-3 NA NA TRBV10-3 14 TGTGCCATCAGTGATGGACACGAGTTGAATACGCAGTATTTT CAISDGHELNTQYF
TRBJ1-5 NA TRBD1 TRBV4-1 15 TGCGCCAGCAGCCAAGGACAGGGATACAATCAGCCCCAGCATTTT CASSQGQGYNQPQHF
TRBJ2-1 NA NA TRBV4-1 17 TGCGCCAGCAGCCAAGTACTCGGGGGAAGTTCCTACAATGAGCAGTTCTTC CASSQVLGGSSYNEQFF
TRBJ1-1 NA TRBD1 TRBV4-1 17 TGCGCCAGCAGTCTAGCCGGGACAGGGATTGATGGCACTGAAGCTTTCTTT CASSLAGTGIDGTEAFF
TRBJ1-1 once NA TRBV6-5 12 TGTGCCAGCACCCCCTCGACTGATGAAGCTTTCTTT CASTPSTDEAFF
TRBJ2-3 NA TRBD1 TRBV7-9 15 TGTGCCAGCAGCACCGGGACAGGGGTGACAGATACGCAGTATTTT CASSTGTGVTDTQYF
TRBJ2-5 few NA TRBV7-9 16 TGTGCCAGCAGCTTAGCCCTCCTTGGGGGGATAGAGACCCAGTACTTC CASSLALLGGIETQYF
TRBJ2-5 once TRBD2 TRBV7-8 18 TGTGCCAGCAGCAAGCCGGGACTAGCGGACCCTACGGGGGAGACCCAGTACTTC CASSKPGLADPTGETQYF
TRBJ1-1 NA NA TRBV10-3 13 TGTGCCATCAGTGCCGGAGGGGCTGGTGAAGCTTTCTTT CAISAGGAGEAFF
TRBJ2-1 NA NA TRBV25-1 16 TGTGCCAGCAGTGAACGGGGCGAAAGCTCCTACAATGAGCAGTTCTTC CASSERGESSYNEQFF
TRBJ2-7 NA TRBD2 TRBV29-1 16 TGCAGCGTTGAGGGGAATATGGCGGGAGTGGGCTACGAGCAGTACTTC CSVEGNMAGVGYEQYF
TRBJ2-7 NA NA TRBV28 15 TGTGCCAGCAGTACCCGTAGCGGCCACTCCTACGAGCAGTACTTC CASSTRSGHSYEQYF
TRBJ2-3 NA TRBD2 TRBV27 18 TGTGCCAGCAGCCTGATGGGGGTACTAGCGGGACTCACAGATACGCAGTATTTT CASSLMGVLAGLTDTQYF
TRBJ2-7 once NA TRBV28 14 TGTGCCAGCAGTGCGGACTCGGCCTCCTACGAGCAGTACTTC CASSADSASYEQYF
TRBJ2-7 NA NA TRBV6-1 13 TGTGCCACCTTAGACAGTTACTCCTACGAGCAGTACTTC CATLDSYSYEQYF
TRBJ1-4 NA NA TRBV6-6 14 TGTGCCAGCAGCCCTCTAGGACAGAGGGAAAAACTGTTTTTT CASSPLGQREKLFF
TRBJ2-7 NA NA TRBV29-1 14 TGCAGCGTTGTCAAGGGGCAAATCAGGTACGAGCAGTACTTC CSVVKGQIRYEQYF
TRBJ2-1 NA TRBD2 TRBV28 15 TGTGCCAGCAGTTTTCTAGCGGAGAGTTACAATGAGCAGTTCTTC CASSFLAESYNEQFF
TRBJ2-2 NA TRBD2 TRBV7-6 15 TGTGCCAGCAGCCGGACTAGCGGGACTGCCGGGGAGCTGTTTTTT CASSRTSGTAGELFF
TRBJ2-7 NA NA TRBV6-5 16 TGTGCCAGCAGTTACTCGGGCCGGGAACTCCTCTACGAGCAGTACTTC CASSYSGRELLYEQYF
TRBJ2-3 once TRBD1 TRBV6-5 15 TGTGCCAGCAGTTACGGGACAGGGAGCACAGATACGCAGTATTTT CASSYGTGSTDTQYF
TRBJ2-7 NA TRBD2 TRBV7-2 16 TGTGCCAGCAGCTCACACCCTCCTAGCGGGAGCCACGAGCAGTACTTC CASSSHPPSGSHEQYF
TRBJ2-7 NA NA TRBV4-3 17 TGCGCCAGCAGCCAAGGTGTACCGGGAACTGGGACCTACGAGCAGTACTTC CASSQGVPGTGTYEQYF
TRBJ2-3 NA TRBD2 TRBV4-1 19 TGCGCCAGCAGCCAAGTCCCAGGCGGGGGGTATACTAGCACAGATACGCAGTATTTT CASSQVPGGGYTSTDTQYF
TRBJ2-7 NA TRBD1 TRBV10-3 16 TGTGCCACCTATTCTGCCTCGACAGGGGGCTTGTACGAGCAGTACTTC CATYSASTGGLYEQYF
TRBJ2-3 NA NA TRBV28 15 TGTGCCAGCAGTTTACTAGGGTTACGGGCAGATACGCAGTATTTT CASSLLGLRADTQYF
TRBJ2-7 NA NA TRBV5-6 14 TGTGCCAGCAGCGGCGTATTCGGGGCGAGCGAGCAGTACTTC CASSGVFGASEQYF
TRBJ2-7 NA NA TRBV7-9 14 TGTGCCAGCAGCAGGGACGGGAGCTCCTACGAGCAGTACTTC CASSRDGSSYEQYF
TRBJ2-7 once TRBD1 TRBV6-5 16 TGTGCCAGCAGTTCCCGGGACAGGGATAACTCCTACGAGCAGTACTTC CASSSRDRDNSYEQYF
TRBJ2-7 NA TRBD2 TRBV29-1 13 TGCAGCGTTGAAACTAGCGGGAGCTACGAGCAGTACTTC CSVETSGSYEQYF
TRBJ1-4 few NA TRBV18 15 TGTGCCAGCTCATCTCGGGACATAGGGGATGAAAAACTGTTTTTT CASSSRDIGDEKLFF
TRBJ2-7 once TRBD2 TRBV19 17 TGTGCCAGTAGTATCCTGGGACTACAACCCCACCCTTACGAGCAGTACTTC CASSILGLQPHPYEQYF